This T cell receptor (beta chain) originates from a study of OX40 agonist ivuxolimab in advanced cancers. V was cut by 5 bases and J by 6 bases, with 9 bases left in between. Germline values: CDR1 DFQATT, CDR2 SNEGSKA (reference sequence). CDR3 size: 11 residues. Clones were sequenced by immunoSEQ multiplex PCR, and TCRdb holds only the in-frame ones, with some missing. This table has tens of thousands of clones, over 75% appearing once. The receptor was derived from an adult with an advanced solid tumor such as melanoma, head and neck, liver or kidney cancer. The chain recombines TRBV20-1 with TRBJ2-3, with a weak D call TRBD2 (6 bases). The material sequenced was CD4+ or CD8+ T cells sorted from blood, taken in a trial of the OX40 agonist ivuxolimab. The CDR3 DNA reads TGCAGTGCTCCTCTAGCGGATACGCAGTATTTT. Residues: CSAPLADTQYF.